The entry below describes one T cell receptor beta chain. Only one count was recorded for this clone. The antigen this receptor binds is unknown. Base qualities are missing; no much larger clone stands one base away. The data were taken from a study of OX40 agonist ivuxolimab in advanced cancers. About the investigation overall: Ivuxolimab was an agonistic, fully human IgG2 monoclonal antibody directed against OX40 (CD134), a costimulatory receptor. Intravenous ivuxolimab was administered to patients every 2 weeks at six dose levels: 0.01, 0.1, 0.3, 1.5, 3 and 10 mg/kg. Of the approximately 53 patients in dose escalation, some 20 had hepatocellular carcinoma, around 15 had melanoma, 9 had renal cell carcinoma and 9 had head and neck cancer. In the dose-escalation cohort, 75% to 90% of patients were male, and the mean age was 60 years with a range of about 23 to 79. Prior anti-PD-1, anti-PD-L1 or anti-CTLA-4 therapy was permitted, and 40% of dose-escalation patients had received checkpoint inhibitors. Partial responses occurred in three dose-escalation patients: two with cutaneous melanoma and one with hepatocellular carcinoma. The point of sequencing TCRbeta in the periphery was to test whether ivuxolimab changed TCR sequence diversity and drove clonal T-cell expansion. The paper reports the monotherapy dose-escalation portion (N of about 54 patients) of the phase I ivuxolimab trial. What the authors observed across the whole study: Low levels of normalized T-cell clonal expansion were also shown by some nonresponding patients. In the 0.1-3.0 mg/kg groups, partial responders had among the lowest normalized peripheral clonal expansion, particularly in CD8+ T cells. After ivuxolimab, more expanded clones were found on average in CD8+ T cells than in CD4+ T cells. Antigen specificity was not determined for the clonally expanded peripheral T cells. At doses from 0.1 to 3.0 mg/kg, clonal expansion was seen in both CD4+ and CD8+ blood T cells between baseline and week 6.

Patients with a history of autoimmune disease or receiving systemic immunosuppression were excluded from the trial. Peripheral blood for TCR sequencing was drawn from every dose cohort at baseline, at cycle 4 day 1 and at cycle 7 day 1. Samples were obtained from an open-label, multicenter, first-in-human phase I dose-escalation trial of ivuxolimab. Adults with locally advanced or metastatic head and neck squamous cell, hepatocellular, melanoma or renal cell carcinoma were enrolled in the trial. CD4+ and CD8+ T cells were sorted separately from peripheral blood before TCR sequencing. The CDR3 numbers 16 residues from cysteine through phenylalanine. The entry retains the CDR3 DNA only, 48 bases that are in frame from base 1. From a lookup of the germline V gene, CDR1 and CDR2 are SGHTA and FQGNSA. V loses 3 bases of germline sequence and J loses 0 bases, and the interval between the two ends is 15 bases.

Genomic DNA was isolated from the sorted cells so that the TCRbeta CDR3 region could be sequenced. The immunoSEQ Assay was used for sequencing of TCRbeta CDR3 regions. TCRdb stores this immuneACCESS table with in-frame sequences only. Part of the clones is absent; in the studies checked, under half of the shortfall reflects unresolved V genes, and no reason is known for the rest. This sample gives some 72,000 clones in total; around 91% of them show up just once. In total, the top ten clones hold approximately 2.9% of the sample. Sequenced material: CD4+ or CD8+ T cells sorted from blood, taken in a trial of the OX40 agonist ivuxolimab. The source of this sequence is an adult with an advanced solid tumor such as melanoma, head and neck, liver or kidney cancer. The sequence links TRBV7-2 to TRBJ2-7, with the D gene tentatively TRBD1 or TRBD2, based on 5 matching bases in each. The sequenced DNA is TGTGCCAGCAGCTTGCGGTCAGGGAGTAGCTCCTACGAGCAGTACTTC. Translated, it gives CASSLRSGSSSYEQYF.